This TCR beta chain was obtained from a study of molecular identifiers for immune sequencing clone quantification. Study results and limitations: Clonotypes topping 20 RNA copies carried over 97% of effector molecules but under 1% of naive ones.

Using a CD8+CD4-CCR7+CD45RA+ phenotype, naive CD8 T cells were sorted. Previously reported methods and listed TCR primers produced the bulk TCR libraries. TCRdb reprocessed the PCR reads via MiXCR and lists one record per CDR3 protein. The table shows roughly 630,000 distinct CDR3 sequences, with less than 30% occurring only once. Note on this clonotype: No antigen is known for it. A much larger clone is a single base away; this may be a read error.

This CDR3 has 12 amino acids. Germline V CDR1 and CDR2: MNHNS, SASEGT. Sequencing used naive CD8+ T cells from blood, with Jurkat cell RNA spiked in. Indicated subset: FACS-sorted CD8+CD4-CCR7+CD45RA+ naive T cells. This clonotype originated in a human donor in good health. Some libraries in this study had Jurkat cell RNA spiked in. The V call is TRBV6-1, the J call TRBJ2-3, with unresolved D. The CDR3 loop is CASGEVPDTQYF. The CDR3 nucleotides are TGTGCCAGCGGTGAAGTCCCAGATACGCAGTATTTT.